This T cell receptor (beta chain) emerged from a study of CD8 T cells in ankylosing spondylitis. Germline V CDR1 and CDR2: SEHNR, FQNEAQ (reference sequence). The ends were cut back, 5 bases at V and 5 bases at J, with 14 bases in the middle. The CDR3 consists of 14 residues. Via MiXCR, TCRdb re-called the 5' RACE reads, giving one row per CDR3 protein. The table lists some 100,000 distinct CDR3 sequences, roughly 8.3% of them singletons, with 9.5% to 10% in the top ten. Findings and caveats of the study: Researchers report that disease-linked clones proved CD8+ and relatively rare in peripheral blood. Blood of patients with ankylosing spondylitis appeared to be characterized by a TCR beta motif of several highly homologous variants. The study looked at matched synovial fluid samples from ankylosing spondylitis patients. Disease-linked clones were reported to be significantly enriched there.

This clonotype was seen ten or more times. Its cognate antigen is unknown. Sequencing was carried out using blood, either unsorted or a sorted T cell fraction (not recorded which). This receptor was obtained from a male donor with ankylosing spondylitis or in good health (not recorded which). The J gene is TRBJ2-3, the V gene TRBV7-9, with TRBD1 as a possible D gene (5 bases). CDR3 bases: TGTGCCAGCAGCCTCGACCCACAGGAAGATACGCAGTATTTT. Amino acid sequence: CASSLDPQEDTQYF.